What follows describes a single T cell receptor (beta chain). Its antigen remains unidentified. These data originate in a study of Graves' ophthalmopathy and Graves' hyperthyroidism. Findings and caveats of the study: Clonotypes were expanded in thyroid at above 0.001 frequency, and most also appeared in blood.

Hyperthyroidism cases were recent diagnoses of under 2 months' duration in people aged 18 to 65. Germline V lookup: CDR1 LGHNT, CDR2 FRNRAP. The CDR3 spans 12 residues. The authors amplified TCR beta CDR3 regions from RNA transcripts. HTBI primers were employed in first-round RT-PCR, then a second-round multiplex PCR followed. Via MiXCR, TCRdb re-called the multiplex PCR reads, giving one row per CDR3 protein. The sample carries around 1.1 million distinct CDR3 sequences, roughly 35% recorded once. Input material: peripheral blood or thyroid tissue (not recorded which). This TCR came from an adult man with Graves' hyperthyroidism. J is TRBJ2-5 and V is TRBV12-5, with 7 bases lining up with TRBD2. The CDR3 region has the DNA TGTGCCAGCGGGACTGACTTTGGGACCCAGTACTTC. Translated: CASGTDFGTQYF.